This T cell receptor beta chain was captured by sequencing in a study of OX40 agonist ivuxolimab in advanced cancers. The germline V and J ends were trimmed by 5 bases and 4 bases, with 18 bases remaining between them. CDR3 length: 16 amino acids. Germline assignment: CDR1 MNHEY and CDR2 SMNVEV (reference sequence). About this clone itself: The antigen is unknown.

Data came from immunoSEQ multiplex PCR; TCRdb stores just in-frame clones and leaves some out. Of some 97,000 clones in the sample, 75% to 95% were seen once. Findings of the study overall: Antigen specificity was not determined for the expanded peripheral T cells. Average numbers of expanded clones were greater in CD8+ T cells than in CD4+.

The sequencing here drew on CD4+ or CD8+ T cells sorted from blood, taken in a trial of the OX40 agonist ivuxolimab. The chain joins TRBV27 to TRBJ2-1; D possibly uses TRBD1 or TRBD2 (6 bases each). The receptor comes from an adult with an advanced solid tumor such as melanoma, head and neck, liver or kidney cancer. DNA of the CDR3: TGTGCCAGCAGTCCCCGCCCGGGGGCGCTTTACAATGAGCAGTTCTTC. Amino acids: CASSPRPGALYNEQFF.